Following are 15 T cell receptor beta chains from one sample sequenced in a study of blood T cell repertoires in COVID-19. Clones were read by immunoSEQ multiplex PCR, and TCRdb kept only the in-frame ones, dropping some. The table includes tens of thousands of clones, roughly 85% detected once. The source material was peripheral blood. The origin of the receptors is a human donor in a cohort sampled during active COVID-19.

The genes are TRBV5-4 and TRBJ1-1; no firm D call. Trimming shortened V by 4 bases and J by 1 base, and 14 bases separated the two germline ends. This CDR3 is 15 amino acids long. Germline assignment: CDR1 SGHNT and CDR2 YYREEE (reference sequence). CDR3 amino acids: CASSGRDSGNTEAFF. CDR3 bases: TGTGCCAGCAGCGGCCGGGATTCGGGGAACACTGAAGCTTTCTTT.

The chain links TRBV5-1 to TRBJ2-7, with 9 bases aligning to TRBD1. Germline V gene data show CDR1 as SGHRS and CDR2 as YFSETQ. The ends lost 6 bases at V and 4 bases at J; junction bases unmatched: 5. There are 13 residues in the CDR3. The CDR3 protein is CASKPGQGYEQYF. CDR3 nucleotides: TGCGCCAGCAAACCAGGACAGGGGTACGAGCAGTACTTC. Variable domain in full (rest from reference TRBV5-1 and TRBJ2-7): KAGVTQTPRYLIKTRGQQVTLSCSPISGHRSVSWYQQTPGQGLQFLFEYFSETQRNKGNFPGRFSGRQFSNSRSEMNVSTLELGDSALYLCASKPGQGYEQYFGPGTRLTVT.

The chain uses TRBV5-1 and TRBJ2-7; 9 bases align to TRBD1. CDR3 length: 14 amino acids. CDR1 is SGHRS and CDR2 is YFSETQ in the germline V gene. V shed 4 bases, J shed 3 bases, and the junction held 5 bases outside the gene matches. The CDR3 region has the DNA TGCGCCAGCAGCCCCCGGGACAGGGTCTACGAGCAGTACTTC. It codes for CASSPRDRVYEQYF.

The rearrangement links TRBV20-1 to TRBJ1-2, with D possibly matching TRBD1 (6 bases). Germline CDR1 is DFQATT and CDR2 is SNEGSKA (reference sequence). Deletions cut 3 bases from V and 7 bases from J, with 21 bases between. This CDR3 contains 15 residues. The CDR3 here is CSASFLDSRVSGYTF. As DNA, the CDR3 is TGCAGTGCTAGTTTCTTGGACAGTCGGGTCTCTGGCTACACCTTC.

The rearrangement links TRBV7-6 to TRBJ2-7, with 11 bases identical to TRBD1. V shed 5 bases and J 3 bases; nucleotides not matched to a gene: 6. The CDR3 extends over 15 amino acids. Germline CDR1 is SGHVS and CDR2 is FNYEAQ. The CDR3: CASSRPGTGGYEQYF. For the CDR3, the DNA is TGTGCCAGCAGCCGCCCCGGGACAGGGGGCTACGAGCAGTACTTC.

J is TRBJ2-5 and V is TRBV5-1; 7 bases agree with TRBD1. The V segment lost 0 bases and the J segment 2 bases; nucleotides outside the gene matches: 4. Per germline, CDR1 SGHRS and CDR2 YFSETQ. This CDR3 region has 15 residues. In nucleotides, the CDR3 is TGCGCCAGCAGCTTGGGACAGGGTTTTCAAGAGACCCAGTACTTC. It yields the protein CASSLGQGFQETQYF. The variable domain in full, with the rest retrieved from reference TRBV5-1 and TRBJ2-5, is KAGVTQTPRYLIKTRGQQVTLSCSPISGHRSVSWYQQTPGQGLQFLFEYFSETQRNKGNFPGRFSGRQFSNSRSEMNVSTLELGDSALYLCASSLGQGFQETQYFGPGTRLLVL.

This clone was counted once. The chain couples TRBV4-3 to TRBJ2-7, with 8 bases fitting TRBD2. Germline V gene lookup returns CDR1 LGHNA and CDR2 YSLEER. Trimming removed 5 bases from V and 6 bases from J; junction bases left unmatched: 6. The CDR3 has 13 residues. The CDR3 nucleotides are TGCGCCAGCAGCGCGTCGGGGGGGGCCGAGCAGTACTTC. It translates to CASSASGGAEQYF.

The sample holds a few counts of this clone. The CDR3 here is CASSHPWTSGRAGNEQFF. For the CDR3, the DNA is TGTGCCAGCAGCCATCCCTGGACTAGCGGGAGGGCCGGAAATGAGCAGTTCTTC. V and J are TRBV14 and TRBJ2-1; 15 bases are shared with TRBD2. CDR3 length equals 18 residues. Losses at the gene ends were 3 bases for V and 7 bases for J; bases not matched to a gene: 10. Per the germline V gene, CDR1 is SGHDN and CDR2 is FVKESK. The full variable domain, in which reference TRBV14 and TRBJ2-1 provide the parts outside the CDR3, is EAGVTQFPSHSVIEKGQTVTLRCDPISGHDNLYWYRRVMGKEIKFLLHFVKESKQDESGMPNNRFLAERTGGTYSTLKVQPAELEDSGVYFCASSHPWTSGRAGNEQFFGPGTRLTVL.

In nucleotides, the CDR3 is TGTGCCAGCAGTTATTTAGGACAGGGCGCAAACATTCAGTACTTC. It yields the protein CASSYLGQGANIQYF. V and J are TRBV6-6 and TRBJ2-4; TRBD1 agrees at 8 bases. CDR1 is MNHNY, CDR2 SVGAGI, per germline (reference sequence). The CDR3 covers 15 residues. J lost 6 bases, V lost 3 bases, and 7 bases had no gene match.

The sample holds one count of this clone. In DNA, the CDR3 is TGTGCCAGCAGCCCGACAGGGATGTTCACCGGGGAGCTGTTTTTT. It translates to CASSPTGMFTGELFF. The chain uses TRBV3-1 (or the pseudogene TRBV3-2) and TRBJ2-2; 7 positions match TRBD1. CDR3 length: 15 residues. V shed 4 bases, J shed 4 bases, and the junction held 6 bases outside the gene matches. Per the germline V gene, CDR1 is LGHDT and CDR2 is YNNKEL (reference sequence).

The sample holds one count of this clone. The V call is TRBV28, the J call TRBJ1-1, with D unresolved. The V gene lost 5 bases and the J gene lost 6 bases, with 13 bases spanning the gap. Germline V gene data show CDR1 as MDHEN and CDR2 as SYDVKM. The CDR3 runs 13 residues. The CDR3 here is CASSPAGRPEAFF. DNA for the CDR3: TGTGCCAGCAGTCCGGCGGGAAGACCTGAAGCTTTCTTT.

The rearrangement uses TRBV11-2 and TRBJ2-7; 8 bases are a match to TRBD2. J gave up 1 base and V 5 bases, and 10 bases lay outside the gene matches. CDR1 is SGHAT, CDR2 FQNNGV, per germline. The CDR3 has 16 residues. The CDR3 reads CASSPGSGSGSYEQYF. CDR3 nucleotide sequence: TGTGCCAGCAGCCCAGGGAGCGGGAGCGGGTCCTACGAGCAGTACTTC.

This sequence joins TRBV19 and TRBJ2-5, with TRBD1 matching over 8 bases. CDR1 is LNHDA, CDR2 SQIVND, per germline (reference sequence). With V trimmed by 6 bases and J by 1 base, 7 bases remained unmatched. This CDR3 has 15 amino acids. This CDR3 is CASRDREVPQETQYF. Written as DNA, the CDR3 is TGTGCCAGTAGGGACAGGGAAGTACCCCAAGAGACCCAGTACTTC.

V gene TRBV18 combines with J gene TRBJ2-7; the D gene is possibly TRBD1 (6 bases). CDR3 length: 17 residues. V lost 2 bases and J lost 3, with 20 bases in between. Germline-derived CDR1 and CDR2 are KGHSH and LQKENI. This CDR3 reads CASSPREDSSTFYEQYF. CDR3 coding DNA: TGTGCCAGCTCACCAAGAGAGGACAGTTCCACCTTCTACGAGCAGTACTTC.

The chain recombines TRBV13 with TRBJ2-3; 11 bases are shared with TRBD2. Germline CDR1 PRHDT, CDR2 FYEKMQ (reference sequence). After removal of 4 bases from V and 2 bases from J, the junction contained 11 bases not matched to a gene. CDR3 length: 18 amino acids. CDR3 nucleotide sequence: TGTGCCAGCAGCTCAGATAGCGGGAGGGCCGGGGTCACAGATACGCAGTATTTT. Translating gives CASSSDSGRAGVTDTQYF.